These 10 T cell receptor beta chains were sequenced from one sample in a study of T cell responses to AZD1222 COVID-19 vaccine. The data were produced by immunoSEQ multiplex PCR, yet TCRdb's version contains in-frame clones alone and is incomplete. The data show about 130,000 clones, with around 94% seen just once and 5.5% to 8% held by the top ten. The sequencing here drew on peripheral blood, taken on day 0 of AZD1222 vaccination. These receptors originate from an adult in good health.

The rearrangement links TRBV6-5 to TRBJ1-1, with D hard to call. CDR1 is MNHEY and CDR2 is SVGAGI in the germline V gene. Trimming pared 3 bases from V and 2 bases from J, leaving 7 bases between. CDR3 length: 13 residues. The CDR3 coding sequence is TGTGCCAGCAGTTATGACCTCAACACTGAAGCTTTCTTT. It codes for CASSYDLNTEAFF.

V and J are TRBV30 and TRBJ2-3; D is undetermined. The germline V and J ends were trimmed by 7 bases and 2 bases, with 7 bases remaining between them. Germline assignment: CDR1 GTSNPN and CDR2 SVGIG (reference sequence). The CDR3 extends over 11 amino acids. Here the CDR3 reads CASHHTDTQYF. CDR3 nucleotides: TGTGCCTCCCACCACACAGATACGCAGTATTTT.

The gene calls are TRBV7-3 and TRBJ1-2, with 8 bases identical to TRBD1. Germline V gene lookup returns CDR1 SGHTA and CDR2 FQGTGA. The J segment lost 7 bases and the V segment lost 7 bases, leaving 20 bases of the junction unmatched. The CDR3 is 17 amino acids. The CDR3 loop is CASNPGDSGGPQTGYTF. DNA of the CDR3: TGTGCCAGCAACCCAGGGGATTCAGGGGGCCCCCAAACTGGCTACACCTTC. The whole variable domain, remainder taken from reference TRBV7-3 and TRBJ1-2, is GAGVSQTPSNKVTEKGKYVELRCDPISGHTALYWYRQSLGQGPEFLIYFQGTGAADDSGLPNDRFFAVRPEGSVSTLKIQRTERGDSAVYLCASNPGDSGGPQTGYTFGSGTRLTVV.

The V call is TRBV7-3, the J call TRBJ2-1, with D tentatively TRBD1 or TRBD2 (5 bases each). CDR3 length equals 13 residues. Germline V CDR1 and CDR2: SGHTA, FQGTGA. Trimming removed 4 bases at V and 3 bases at J, with 7 bases between. CDR3 nucleotide sequence: TGTGCCAGCAGCTGGGACGGCTACAATGAGCAGTTCTTC. Its protein is CASSWDGYNEQFF.

V usage is TRBV5-1 and J usage is TRBJ1-4, with 7 bases identical to TRBD1. The germline CDR1 and CDR2 sequences are SGHRS and YFSETQ. CDR3 size: 13 residues. With V trimmed by 0 bases and J by 10 bases, 3 bases remained unmatched. CDR3 region: CASSLGDRAKLFF. Here the CDR3 DNA reads TGCGCCAGCAGCTTGGGTGACAGGGCAAAACTGTTTTTT.

The chain combines TRBV6-1 with TRBJ2-3, with 11 bases lining up with TRBD2. The CDR3 totals 15 residues. Germline V gene sequence: CDR1 MNHNS, CDR2 SASEGT. V lost 2 bases and J lost 7; bases outside the gene matches: 5. Here the CDR3 reads CASSELAGGWNTQYF. As DNA, the CDR3 is TGTGCCAGCAGTGAACTAGCGGGGGGCTGGAATACGCAGTATTTT.

The chain is built from TRBV7-2 and TRBJ1-1; D may be TRBD1 (5 bases). V was trimmed by 2 bases and J by 0 bases, leaving 7 bases between them. In germline, CDR1 is SGHTA, CDR2 FQGNSA. The CDR3 runs 14 residues. The CDR3 nucleotides are TGTGCCAGCAGCTTACGGGGCATGAACACTGAAGCTTTCTTT. Its protein product is CASSLRGMNTEAFF. Full variable domain (missing parts from reference TRBV7-2 and TRBJ1-1): GAGVSQSPSNKVTEKGKDVELRCDPISGHTALYWYRQSLGQGLEFLIYFQGNSAPDKSGLPSDRFSAERTGGSVSTLTIQRTQQEDSAVYLCASSLRGMNTEAFFGQGTRLTVV.

This sequence joins TRBV6-5 and TRBJ1-2, with D possibly matching TRBD1 (6 bases). The CDR3 totals 15 residues. V was pared by 5 bases and J by 7 bases, with 20 bases between. Germline lookup yields CDR1 MNHEY and CDR2 SVGAGI. CDR3 nucleotides: TGTGCCAGCAGTACAGGGAGCTCCTCCCAGATTGGCTACACCTTC. Encoded protein: CASSTGSSSQIGYTF.

DNA of the CDR3: TGTGCCACCAGCAGAGCACAGGGGGCTCTCGACGAGCAGTACTTC. Amino acid sequence: CATSRAQGALDEQYF. This rearrangement joins TRBV15 to TRBJ2-7, with 9 bases fitting TRBD1. Germline V CDR1 and CDR2: LNHNV, YYDKDF (reference sequence). V lost 1 base and J lost 5; bases outside the gene matches: 6. The CDR3 length is 15 residues.

This sequence joins TRBV18 and TRBJ2-1, with TRBD2 matching over 15 bases. Germline V gene data show CDR1 as KGHSH and CDR2 as LQKENI. Germline trimming cut 3 bases from V and 13 bases from J; bases unmatched to any gene: 4. The CDR3 covers 14 residues. The CDR3 loop is CASSPPGLAGGQFF. The CDR3 DNA is TGTGCCAGCTCACCCCCGGGACTAGCGGGAGGTCAGTTCTTC. The complete variable domain, with remaining parts taken from reference TRBV18 and TRBJ2-1, reads NAGVMQNPRHLVRRRGQEARLRCSPMKGHSHVYWYRQLPEEGLKFMVYLQKENIIDESGMPKERFSAEFPKEGPSILRIQQVVRGDSAAYFCASSPPGLAGGQFFGPGTRLTVL.